This T cell receptor beta chain was sequenced for a study of early T cells in non-severe SARS-CoV-2 infection. This CDR3 has 15 amino acids. The J segment lost 8 bases and the V segment lost 10 bases, leaving 15 bases of the junction unmatched. The germline gives CDR1 SEHNR, CDR2 FQNEAQ (reference sequence). Individual cDNA molecules received unique molecular identifiers during library preparation. A single record per CDR3 protein comes from TCRdb applying MiXCR to the 5' RACE reads. The data show under 35,000 distinct CDR3 sequences, less than 10% seen once. This chain joins TRBV7-9 and TRBJ1-4; TRBD1 aligns across 8 bases. Sequencing was carried out using whole blood. The source is an adult who was a healthcare worker with PCR-confirmed SARS-CoV-2 infection or an uninfected control (not recorded which). CDR3 residues: CATTLGAQGGEKLFF. The CDR3 coding sequence is TGTGCCACTACGCTCGGGGCACAGGGGGGAGAAAAACTGTTTTTT.